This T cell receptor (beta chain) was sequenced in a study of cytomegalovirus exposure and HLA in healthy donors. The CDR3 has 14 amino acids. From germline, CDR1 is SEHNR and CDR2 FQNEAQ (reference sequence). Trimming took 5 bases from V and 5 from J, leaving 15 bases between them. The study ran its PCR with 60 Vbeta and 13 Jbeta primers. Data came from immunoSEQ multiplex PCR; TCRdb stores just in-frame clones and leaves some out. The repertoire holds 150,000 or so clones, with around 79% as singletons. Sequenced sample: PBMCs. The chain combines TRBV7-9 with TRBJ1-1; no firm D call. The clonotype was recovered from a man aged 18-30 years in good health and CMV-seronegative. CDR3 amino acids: CASSLDARGTEAFF. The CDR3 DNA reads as TGTGCCAGCAGCCTTGACGCCCGAGGGACTGAAGCTTTCTTT. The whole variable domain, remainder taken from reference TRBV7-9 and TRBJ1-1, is DTGVSQNPRHKITKRGQNVTFRCDPISEHNRLYWYRQTLGQGPEFLTYFQNEAQLEKSRLLSDRFSAERPKGSFSTLEIQRTEQGDSAMYLCASSLDARGTEAFFGQGTRLTVV.